A single sample is the source of the 24 T cell receptor beta chains below, sequenced in a study of control samples from healthy donors and cancer patients. The repertoire was sequenced with immunoSEQ multiplex PCR; TCRdb's copy has only in-frame clones and lacks some. The data show 98,000 or so clones, roughly four fifths seen once. Source material: blood. The receptors come from a man in his 60s in good health.

This clone showed up just a few times. V is TRBV3-1 (or the pseudogene TRBV3-2) and J is TRBJ1-1; D ambiguous. Trimming took off 0 bases at V and 2 bases at J, with 7 bases between the two ends. The germline CDR1 and CDR2 sequences are LGHDT and YNNKEL (reference sequence). CDR3 length: 14 residues. The CDR3 protein is CASSQDYRNTEAFF. In DNA form, the CDR3 reads TGTGCCAGCAGCCAAGATTACAGAAACACTGAAGCTTTCTTT.

J is TRBJ2-7 and V is TRBV28; D is possibly TRBD1 (6 bases). V was cut by 2 bases and J by 7 bases, with 15 bases left in between. This CDR3 spans 14 amino acids. CDR1 and CDR2 from the germline V gene are MDHEN and SYDVKM. CDR3 DNA: TGTGCCAGCAGTTTAGTTCGGGCGAGGGGGGAGCAGTACTTC. Translating it yields CASSLVRARGEQYF.

The chain combines TRBV19 with TRBJ1-6; a weak D match, TRBD1 (5 bases). Germline CDR1 is LNHDA and CDR2 is SQIVND (reference sequence). The CDR3 loop spans 16 amino acids. V lost 5 bases, J lost 5 bases, and 16 bases lay in between. CDR3 amino acids: CASSRAVGVDNSPLHF. The CDR3 nucleotides read TGTGCCAGTAGTCGGGCGGTAGGGGTAGATAATTCACCCCTCCACTTT. Based on the CDR3 plus reference TRBV19 and TRBJ1-6, the full variable domain is DGGITQSPKYLFRKEGQNVTLSCEQNLNHDAMYWYRQDPGQGLRLIYYSQIVNDFQKGDIAEGYSVSREKKESFPLTVTSAQKNPTAFYLCASSRAVGVDNSPLHFGNGTRLTVT.

The chain uses TRBV5-1 and TRBJ2-2; the D gene is possibly TRBD1 (5 bases). The CDR3 extends over 12 amino acids. Germline CDR1 reads SGHRS; CDR2 reads YFSETQ. The V and J ends lost 4 bases and 6 bases respectively, with 7 bases between them. The CDR3 sequence is CASSRQPGELFF. In DNA, the CDR3 is TGCGCCAGCAGCCGACAGCCCGGGGAGCTGTTTTTT.

V and J are TRBV9 and TRBJ1-4; 7 bases line up with TRBD1. After removal of 0 bases from V and 7 bases from J, the junction contained 9 bases not matched to a gene. The germline V gene has CDR1 SGDLS and CDR2 YYNGEE. The CDR3 extends over 16 amino acids. In DNA form, the CDR3 reads TGTGCCAGCAGCGTAGGGGCCAACCAGGGGGGTGAAAAACTGTTTTTT. Translation: CASSVGANQGGEKLFF.

The gene calls are TRBV6-2 or TRBV6-3 and TRBJ2-1; D might be TRBD2 (5 bases). Germline assignment: CDR1 MNHEY and CDR2 SVGEGT. Trimming left V 5 bases short and J 7 bases short, with 12 bases between. This CDR3 region has 13 residues. The CDR3 DNA sequence: TGTGCCAGCAGTGTGGGGAGTTGGAATGAGCAGTTCTTC. Translating it yields CASSVGSWNEQFF.

V usage is TRBV5-1 and J usage is TRBJ2-6; TRBD2 might be the D (5 bases). Germline CDR1 and CDR2: SGHRS and YFSETQ. V lost 0 bases to trimming and J lost 2 bases, with 6 bases between them. The CDR3 loop spans 15 amino acids. CDR3: CASSLEGAGANVLTF. The DNA of the CDR3 is TGCGCCAGCAGCTTGGAGGGAGCTGGGGCCAACGTCCTGACTTTC.

In its sample, this clone was seen a few times. V is TRBV6-5 and J is TRBJ2-7; 11 bases are shared with TRBD1. The CDR3 runs 14 residues. Trimming removed 5 bases from V and 6 bases from J; junction bases left unmatched: 6. CDR1 is MNHEY, CDR2 SVGAGI, per germline. CDR3 protein: CASSPGTGGREQYF. The CDR3 DNA follows: TGTGCCAGCAGTCCCGGGACAGGGGGTCGCGAGCAGTACTTC.

The CDR3: CASSYAGTGSEQYF. The CDR3 region has the DNA TGTGCCAGCAGTTACGCAGGGACGGGCTCCGAGCAGTACTTC. The chain is built from TRBV6-6 and TRBJ2-7; D is possibly TRBD1 or TRBD2 (5 bases each). From germline, CDR1 is MNHNY and CDR2 SVGAGI (reference sequence). Deletions cut 2 bases from V and 6 bases from J, with 14 bases between. This CDR3 comprises 14 residues.

The chain couples TRBV7-9 to TRBJ1-6, with unresolved D. This CDR3 is 14 amino acids long. V lost 0 bases and J 7 bases, leaving 7 bases between the germline ends. The germline CDR1 and CDR2 sequences are SEHNR and FQNEAQ (reference sequence). The CDR3 sequence is CASSLALGNSPLHF. CDR3 sequence (DNA): TGTGCCAGCAGCTTAGCGCTCGGAAATTCACCCCTCCACTTT.

V and J are TRBV5-1 and TRBJ2-3, with D possibly TRBD2 on 5 matching bases. The CDR3 has 15 residues. From germline, CDR1 is SGHRS and CDR2 YFSETQ. The germline V and J ends were trimmed by 0 bases and 5 bases, with 13 bases remaining between them. The CDR3 loop is CASSLVRAAEDTQYF. DNA of the CDR3: TGCGCCAGCAGCTTGGTACGGGCAGCGGAAGATACGCAGTATTTT.

The chain joins TRBV13 to TRBJ2-5; D might be TRBD2 (6 bases). CDR3 length equals 16 residues. The germline V and J ends were trimmed by 3 bases and 4 bases, with 18 bases remaining between them. Germline V gene data show CDR1 as PRHDT and CDR2 as FYEKMQ (reference sequence). The CDR3 DNA sequence: TGTGCCAGCAGCTTCGGAAGCGGGCCCGGTGGAGAGACCCAGTACTTC. Protein sequence: CASSFGSGPGGETQYF.

The chain links TRBV5-8 to TRBJ1-5, with TRBD1 matching over 10 bases. The CDR3 length is 19 residues. The germline V gene has CDR1 SGHTS and CDR2 YDEGEE. V shed 1 base, J shed 0 bases, and the junction held 10 bases outside the gene matches. CDR3 nucleotide sequence: TGTGCCAGCAGCTTGAAGCCGGGACAGGGGCGTGTTAGCAATCAGCCCCAGCATTTT. This translates into CASSLKPGQGRVSNQPQHF.

The rearrangement links TRBV12-5 to TRBJ1-4; D perhaps matches TRBD1 (6 bases). Germline lookup yields CDR1 LGHNT and CDR2 FRNRAP. V dropped 8 bases and J dropped 3 bases, with 10 bases sitting between them. This CDR3 is 13 amino acids long. The CDR3 region is CASMGAPNEKLFF. CDR3 DNA sequence: TGTGCTAGTATGGGGGCGCCTAATGAAAAACTGTTTTTT.

This sequence joins TRBV5-1 and TRBJ1-1; 8 nucleotides align to TRBD1. CDR3 length: 13 amino acids. Germline CDR1 SGHRS, CDR2 YFSETQ. Trimming removed 4 bases from V and 3 bases from J; junction bases left unmatched: 2. CDR3 in DNA: TGCGCCAGCAGCCCGACAGGGGACACTGAAGCTTTCTTT. Translation: CASSPTGDTEAFF.

This chain joins TRBV7-8 and TRBJ1-2; D uncertain. The V end was cut by 5 bases, the J end by 0 bases, with 13 bases between. The CDR3 sequence is 15 residues long. Germline CDR1 SGHVS, CDR2 FQNEAQ. The CDR3: CASSASDRANYGYTF. The CDR3 nucleotides are TGTGCCAGCAGCGCCTCGGACCGTGCTAACTATGGCTACACCTTC.

This rearrangement joins TRBV3-1 (or the pseudogene TRBV3-2) to TRBJ1-5; D is uncertain. The CDR3 has 16 amino acids. Germline CDR1 LGHDT, CDR2 YNNKEL (reference sequence). The V and J ends lost 6 bases and 4 bases respectively, with 19 bases between them. This chain's CDR3 is CASRQQIEVPNQPQHF. In DNA, the CDR3 is TGTGCCAGCAGGCAGCAGATAGAGGTCCCTAATCAGCCCCAGCATTTT.

In this sample, this clone turned up a few times. The chain couples TRBV5-1 to TRBJ1-2; 8 bases align to TRBD1. Losses at the gene ends were 2 bases for V and 3 bases for J; bases not matched to a gene: 9. Germline V gene lookup returns CDR1 SGHRS and CDR2 YFSETQ. CDR3 length equals 16 residues. CDR3 sequence reads: CASSLVAGQGYYGYTF. In nucleotides, the CDR3 is TGCGCCAGCAGCTTAGTAGCCGGACAGGGATACTATGGCTACACCTTC.

This clone has just a few counts. The rearrangement uses TRBV9 and TRBJ2-1, with D unresolved. CDR1 and CDR2 (germline): SGDLS, YYNGEE. V lost 1 base and J 5 bases, leaving 7 bases between the germline ends. The CDR3 is 13 amino acids. The CDR3 bases are TGTGCCAGCAGCGTACGCCAGAACAATGAGCAGTTCTTC. Its protein product is CASSVRQNNEQFF.

The rearrangement joins TRBV15 to TRBJ1-5; no definite D call. CDR3 length equals 17 residues. V gave up 5 bases and J gave up 7 bases, with 24 bases separating them. From germline, CDR1 is LNHNV and CDR2 YYDKDF (reference sequence). The CDR3 nucleotides read TGTGCCACCAGCCACATCAAGGACGGAGTGTCGGGGCAGCCCCAGCATTTT. Encoded protein: CATSHIKDGVSGQPQHF. The variable domain in full, completed from reference TRBV15 and TRBJ1-5, reads DAMVIQNPRYQVTQFGKPVTLSCSQTLNHNVMYWYQQKSSQAPKLLFHYYDKDFNNEADTPDNFQSRRPNTSFCFLDIRSPGLGDTAMYLCATSHIKDGVSGQPQHFGDGTRLSIL.

This clone has a single count. The V gene is TRBV19, the J gene TRBJ1-6; TRBD1 matches at 7 bases. V shed 5 bases and J 7 bases; nucleotides not matched to a gene: 5. The germline V gene has CDR1 LNHDA and CDR2 SQIVND (reference sequence). This CDR3 is 14 amino acids long. The CDR3 region has the DNA TGTGCCAGTAGTGGGACAGAGGGCAATTCACCCCTCCACTTT. This translates into CASSGTEGNSPLHF.

The chain combines TRBV9 with TRBJ2-1, with TRBD2 matching over 8 bases. This CDR3 has 15 residues. Trimming removed 0 bases from V and 10 bases from J; junction bases left unmatched: 9. Germline CDR1 SGDLS, CDR2 YYNGEE. The chain's CDR3 is CASSVVDGRAGEQFF. For the CDR3, the DNA is TGTGCCAGCAGCGTAGTGGACGGGAGGGCCGGCGAGCAGTTCTTC.

The chain employs TRBV24-1 and TRBJ2-2, with 10 bases fitting TRBD2. V was clipped by 3 bases and J by 1 base; unmatched bases: 1. Germline V gene sequence: CDR1 KGHDR, CDR2 SFDVKD. The length of the CDR3 is 16 residues. CDR3: CATSDRTSGNTGELFF. The CDR3 nucleotides are TGTGCCACCAGTGATCGGACTAGCGGGAACACCGGGGAGCTGTTTTTT.

This clone appeared a single time. The chain links TRBV5-1 to TRBJ2-1; no definite D call. The CDR3 consists of 13 residues. CDR1 is SGHRS, CDR2 YFSETQ, per germline. V was shortened by 5 bases and J by 2 bases, with 8 bases between the two germline ends. In DNA form, the CDR3 reads TGCGCCAGCAGGACGTTTACCTACAATGAGCAGTTCTTC. Translation gives CASRTFTYNEQFF.